This record concerns one T cell receptor (beta chain) sequence. Antigen specificity is unknown. Genomic DNA provided the template from which TCR beta VDJ and CDR3 profiles were obtained. MiXCR, run by TCRdb on the reads, gives a single entry per CDR3 protein. The sample lists about 190,000 distinct CDR3 sequences, 48% occurring once. These data come from a study of CD8+CD57+ T cells in acquired aplastic anemia. Whole-study context: CD4+ and CD8+ cells, once sorted, gave DNA averaging approximately 3.3 ug. Study-wide results and caveats: CD8+ Simpson's diversity in patients was not significantly different from that in controls.

It was patients with CD8+CD57+ cell expansion by flow cytometry who were chosen for sequencing. Diagnosis of severe acquired aplastic anemia applied to all patients. Blood came from patients not yet given any therapy. The length of the CDR3 is 15 residues. After removal of 1 base from V and 3 bases from J, the junction contained 3 bases not matched to a gene. The germline CDR1 and CDR2 sequences are SGHRS and YFSETQ. This receptor was taken from a human donor with aplastic anemia. Sequencing was performed on sorted CD4+, CD8+, or CD8+CD57+ T cells (not recorded which) from PBMCs. The rearrangement links TRBV5-1 to TRBJ2-3, with TRBD2 matching over 9 bases. CDR3 bases: TGCGCCAGCAGCTTGCGTGGACTAGCGACAGATACGCAGTATTTT. This sequence encodes CASSLRGLATDTQYF. The variable domain in full, with the rest retrieved from reference TRBV5-1 and TRBJ2-3, is KAGVTQTPRYLIKTRGQQVTLSCSPISGHRSVSWYQQTPGQGLQFLFEYFSETQRNKGNFPGRFSGRQFSNSRSEMNVSTLELGDSALYLCASSLRGLATDTQYFGPGTRLTVL.